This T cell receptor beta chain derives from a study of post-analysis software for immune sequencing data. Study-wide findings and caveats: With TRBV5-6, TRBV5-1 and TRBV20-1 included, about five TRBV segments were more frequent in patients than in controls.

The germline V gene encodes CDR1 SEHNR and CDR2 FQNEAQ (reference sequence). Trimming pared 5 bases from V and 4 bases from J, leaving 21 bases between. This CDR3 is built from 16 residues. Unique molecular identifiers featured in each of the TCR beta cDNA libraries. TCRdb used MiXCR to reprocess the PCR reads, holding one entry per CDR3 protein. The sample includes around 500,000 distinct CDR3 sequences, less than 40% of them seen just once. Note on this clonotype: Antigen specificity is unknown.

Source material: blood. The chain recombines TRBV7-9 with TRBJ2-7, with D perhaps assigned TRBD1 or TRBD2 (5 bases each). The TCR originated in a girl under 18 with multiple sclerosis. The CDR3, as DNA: TGTGCCAGCAGCCCTATTCCGGGACCCCACCTTTACGAGCAGTACTTC. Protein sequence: CASSPIPGPHLYEQYF.